A selection of T cell receptor beta chains follows, all from one sample in a study of T cell responses to AZD1222 COVID-19 vaccine. Profiling relied on immunoSEQ multiplex PCR, and the TCRdb table lists in-frame clones only, not all of them. The table shows about 94,000 clones, with 70% to 90% occurring only once. The material sequenced was peripheral blood, taken 28 days after the second AZD1222 dose. All receptors derive from an adult who received the AZD1222 COVID-19 vaccine. Each CDR3 is given with its conserved first and last residue. Fields, in order: clone size, J gene, V gene, CDR3 protein. Where a row states a size, it is once, few, many or the class of an expanded clone; other rows omit it.

>-|TRBJ1-1|TRBV7-2
CASSLLGHEAFF
>-|TRBJ2-7|TRBV6-6
CASSRDRGYEQYF
>-|TRBJ2-1|TRBV7-9
CASSLIMSGVPNEQFF
>-|TRBJ1-1|TRBV4-1
CASSPGGEGTEAFF
>-|TRBJ1-2|TRBV30
CAWSVTVYGYTF
>once|TRBJ1-6|TRBV3-1/TRBV3-2
CASSQVFSGGSVSPLHF
>-|TRBJ1-5|TRBV21-1
CASSKESASQNQPQHF
>-|TRBJ2-7|TRBV5-6
CASSSDRDRGYEQYF
>-|TRBJ1-1|TRBV25-1
CASTPGTENTEAFF
>once|TRBJ1-1|TRBV6-6
CASSYSSYMNTEAFF
>-|TRBJ1-5|TRBV27
CASSSIDQGNQPQHF
>few|TRBJ1-1|TRBV7-2
CASSWGGNTEAFF
>-|TRBJ2-7|TRBV19
CASSIVWEQESSYEQYF
>-|TRBJ1-3|TRBV3-1/TRBV3-2
CASSSQGFSHF
>-|TRBJ1-1|TRBV11-2
CASSLPGLRNTEAFF
>-|TRBJ1-6|TRBV4-1
CASSQDGQGNSPLHF
>-|TRBJ2-1|TRBV10-3
CAISAERGGYNEQFF
>once|TRBJ2-3|TRBV5-8
CASSLGKVGSTDTQYF
>-|TRBJ2-1|TRBV5-1
CASSLVGDPSYNEQFF
>once|TRBJ1-4|TRBV20-1
CSPSTNEKLFF
>-|TRBJ2-2|TRBV2
CANGRNTGELFF
>-|TRBJ2-4|TRBV2
CASSEAGVPRNIQYF
>few|TRBJ1-2|TRBV6-2/TRBV6-3
CASSFDPGQDDGYTF
>-|TRBJ1-5|TRBV30
CAWSLRGNQPQHF
>-|TRBJ1-3|TRBV30
CAWSEGNTIYF
>few|TRBJ1-2|TRBV28
CASSLFSDRVPTDGYTF
>-|TRBJ2-7|TRBV4-1
CASSPGILRRGYYDEQYF
>-|TRBJ1-3|TRBV7-6
CASSLYGGRKGNTIYF
>few|TRBJ1-2|TRBV29-1
CSVETGGDYGYTF
>once|TRBJ2-5|TRBV5-1
CASSFRHQETQYF
>-|TRBJ2-3|TRBV27
CASKEAGGADTQYF
>-|TRBJ1-2|TRBV4-2
CASSQEGGDDGYTF
>-|TRBJ2-3|TRBV11-2
CASSLGQGATDTQYF
>-|TRBJ2-6|TRBV7-3
CASSPGTSGGLSGANVLTF
>once|TRBJ1-2|TRBV4-2
CASSQETGGYTF
>-|TRBJ1-1|TRBV25-1
CASRGLVGAEAFF
>-|TRBJ2-3|TRBV6-4
CASSENPGQGADTQYF
>-|TRBJ1-3|TRBV7-9
CASSLGFWSSGNTIYF
>-|TRBJ2-6|TRBV7-8
CASSSRARGLGANVLTF
>-|TRBJ1-1|TRBV5-6
CASSLGWDSSNTEAFF
>-|TRBJ2-3|TRBV11-2
CASSLDSAASGADTQYF
>-|TRBJ2-1|TRBV5-1
CASSLSGASNEQFF
>-|TRBJ2-5|TRBV27
CASSLLTQRETQYF
>-|TRBJ2-7|TRBV10-2
CASSVLLGTGSYEQYF
>-|TRBJ1-4|TRBV6-9
CASSFGNEKLFF
>once|TRBJ1-4|TRBV19
CASSIRGHATNEKLFF
>-|TRBJ2-3|TRBV6-2/TRBV6-3
CASSYPQGATDTQYF
>-|TRBJ2-2|TRBV14
CASSQDLSLGSGELFF